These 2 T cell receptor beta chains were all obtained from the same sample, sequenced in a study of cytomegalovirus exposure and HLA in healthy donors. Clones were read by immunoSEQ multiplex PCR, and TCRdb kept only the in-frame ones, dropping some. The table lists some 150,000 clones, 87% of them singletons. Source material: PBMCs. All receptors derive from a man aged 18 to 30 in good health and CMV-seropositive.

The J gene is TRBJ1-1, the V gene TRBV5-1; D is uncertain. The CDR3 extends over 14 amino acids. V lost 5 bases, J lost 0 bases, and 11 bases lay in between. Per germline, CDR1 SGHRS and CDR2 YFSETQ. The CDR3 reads CASSWEPMNTEAFF. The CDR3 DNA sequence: TGCGCCAGCAGTTGGGAGCCAATGAACACTGAAGCTTTCTTT.

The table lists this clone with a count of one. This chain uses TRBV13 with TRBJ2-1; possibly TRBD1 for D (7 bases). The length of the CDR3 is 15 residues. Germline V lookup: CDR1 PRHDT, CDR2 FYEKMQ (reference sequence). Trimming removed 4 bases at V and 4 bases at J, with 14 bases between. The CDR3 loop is CASSWRGPAYNEQFF. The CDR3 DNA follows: TGTGCCAGCAGCTGGAGGGGGCCGGCTTACAATGAGCAGTTCTTC.